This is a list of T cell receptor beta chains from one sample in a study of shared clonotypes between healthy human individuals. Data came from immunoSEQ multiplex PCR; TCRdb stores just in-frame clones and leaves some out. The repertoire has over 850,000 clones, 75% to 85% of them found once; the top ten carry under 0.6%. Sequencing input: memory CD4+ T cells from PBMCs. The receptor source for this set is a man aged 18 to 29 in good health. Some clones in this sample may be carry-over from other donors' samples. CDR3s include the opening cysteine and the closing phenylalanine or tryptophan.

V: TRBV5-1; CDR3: CASSLRGVDNEKLFF
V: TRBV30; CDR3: CASLRAPHSYEQYF
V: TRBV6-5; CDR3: CASRRLAGVETQYF
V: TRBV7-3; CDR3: CASSFQGQPGGEQYF
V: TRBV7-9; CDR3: CASSLYSNTEAFF
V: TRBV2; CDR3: CASRDRGGGYTF
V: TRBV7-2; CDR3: CASSLGGLAGNEQFF
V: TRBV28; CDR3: CASSLPRGTGRAEAFF
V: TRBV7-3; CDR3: CASSSGLPQGTQYF
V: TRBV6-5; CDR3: CASRLNRGQETQYF
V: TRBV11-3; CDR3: CASSPGISGTGELFF